What follows describes a single TCR beta chain. Its antigen remains unknown. Naive CD8+ T cells had a CD45RO-CCR7+CD27+CD95- phenotype. With UMI labels, 5' RACE was used to prepare the TRB cDNA libraries. No DNA is given; TCRdb re-called the 5' RACE reads and lists each CDR3 protein once. In total, the table holds about 130,000 distinct CDR3 sequences. These data belong to a study of CXCR3-negative and CXCR3-positive naive CD8 T cells. Regarding the study as a whole: In cryopreserved cells, CXCR3 expression partially decreased, and fresh PBMCs were used in most assays. Both of the naive subsets showed about the same high diversity, but memory CD8+ cells had much less. CXCR3-negative naive cells had less hydrophobic TRB CDR3s than did CXCR3-positive naive cells. Memory cells showed distinct TRBV-TRBJ patterns, while the two naive subsets matched.

The CDR3 spans 19 residues. The germline V gene has CDR1 SGHVS and CDR2 FNYEAQ. This sequence was found in a human donor in good health. Some clones in this sample may be carry-over from other donors' samples. The chain has TRBV7-6 and TRBJ2-3; TCRdb gives TRBD1 as the D gene, but with no DNA this cannot be confirmed. The sample consisted of naive CXCR3+ CD8+ T cells from blood. Subset here: CD45RO-CCR7+CD27+CD95- naive CD8+ T cells expressing CXCR3 (TNR3+). This CDR3 reads CASSLETEPGQEGTDTQYF.